Below are 13 T cell receptor beta chains sequenced from a single sample in a study of blood T cell repertoires in COVID-19. Produced via immunoSEQ multiplex PCR; TCRdb's table is partial and in-frame only. The sample lists a few hundred thousand clones, 80% to 95% seen once, with around 0.86% in the top ten. Sequencing was carried out using PBMCs or T cells enriched from blood (not recorded which). All receptors come from a woman aged 40 to 50 who had been exposed to COVID-19.

This chain links TRBV12-3 or TRBV12-4 with TRBJ2-3; 9 bases fit TRBD1. The CDR3 runs 13 residues. J was trimmed by 4 bases and V by 6 bases; bases with no gene match: 2. The CDR3: CASRTGGSDTQYF. CDR3 DNA sequence: TGTGCCAGCAGAACAGGGGGCTCAGATACGCAGTATTTT.

The chain couples TRBV18 to TRBJ1-5; a possible D gene is TRBD1 (5 bases). The V end was cut by 3 bases, the J end by 2 bases, with 8 bases between. Germline assignment: CDR1 KGHSH and CDR2 LQKENI. The CDR3 is 14 amino acids. The CDR3 region has the DNA TGTGCCAGCTCACCGGACATTCGCAATCAGCCCCAGCATTTT. Translated, it gives CASSPDIRNQPQHF.

This chain connects TRBV5-6 to TRBJ1-5; no reliable D call. The germline gives CDR1 SGHDT, CDR2 YYEEEE. The CDR3 loop spans 14 amino acids. Between the trimmed V and J ends, which lost 4 bases and 3 bases, there was a span of 11 bases. The CDR3 nucleotides are TGTGCCAGCAGCCGGCGGGGAACCAATCAGCCCCAGCATTTT. It specifies CASSRRGTNQPQHF.

This chain links TRBV2 with TRBJ2-5; 10 nucleotides agree with TRBD2. The V and J ends lost 6 bases and 5 bases, in that order; junction bases with no gene match: 21. The V gene's germline CDR1 is SNHLY and CDR2 FYNNEI. The CDR3 is made up of 19 amino acids. The CDR3 nucleotides are TGTGCCAGCAGGGACTTGTTCGGGACTAGCGTGGGAGAGGGGGAGACCCAGTACTTC. Translated: CASRDLFGTSVGEGETQYF.

The rearrangement uses TRBV24-1 and TRBJ1-3; D perhaps matches TRBD1 (5 bases). The CDR3 is made up of 16 amino acids. Trimming stripped 3 bases from V and 4 bases from J, with 15 bases between. In germline, CDR1 is KGHDR, CDR2 SFDVKD. The CDR3 region is CATSDGTGDRGNTIYF. The CDR3 coding sequence is TGTGCCACCAGTGATGGGACTGGAGACCGCGGAAACACCATATATTTT.

The chain is built from TRBV10-1 and TRBJ1-1; D gene uncertain. The CDR3 contains 11 residues. The ends were cut back, 4 bases at V and 5 bases at J, with 5 bases in the middle. The V gene's germline CDR1 is WNHNN and CDR2 SYGVQD (reference sequence). CDR3 in DNA: TGCGCCAGCAGTGGAGGTACTGAAGCTTTCTTT. Translated, it gives CASSGGTEAFF.

J is TRBJ2-7 and V is TRBV3-1 (or the pseudogene TRBV3-2); 7 bases line up with TRBD2. The V segment lost 1 base and the J segment 9 bases; nucleotides outside the gene matches: 18. Germline lookup yields CDR1 LGHDT and CDR2 YNNKEL (reference sequence). The CDR3 covers 17 residues. The CDR3 DNA sequence: TGTGCCAGCAGCCAAGTCCAGGCAGGTGGGGGGGAAGGAGTGCAGTACTTC. Translation gives CASSQVQAGGGEGVQYF.

This clone has just one count. The J gene is TRBJ1-1, the V gene TRBV9; D is ambiguous. Between the trimmed V and J ends, which lost 0 bases and 1 base, there was a span of 10 bases. CDR1 is SGDLS, CDR2 YYNGEE, per germline. The CDR3 sequence is 15 residues long. DNA for the CDR3: TGTGCCAGCAGCGTAGAGCTGCGGGGGAACACTGAAGCTTTCTTT. It codes for CASSVELRGNTEAFF.

The chain carries TRBV5-1 and TRBJ1-5; 10 nucleotides match TRBD1. Germline V CDR1 and CDR2: SGHRS, YFSETQ. V shed 2 bases and J 6 bases; nucleotides not matched to a gene: 5. The CDR3 length is 15 residues. The CDR3 bases are TGCGCCAGCAGCTTAGACGGACAGGGGGTTCAGCCCCAGCATTTT. It is translated as CASSLDGQGVQPQHF. Full variable domain (remainder filled in from reference TRBV5-1 and TRBJ1-5): KAGVTQTPRYLIKTRGQQVTLSCSPISGHRSVSWYQQTPGQGLQFLFEYFSETQRNKGNFPGRFSGRQFSNSRSEMNVSTLELGDSALYLCASSLDGQGVQPQHFGDGTRLSIL.

The chain couples TRBV14 to TRBJ2-4; a possible D gene is TRBD1 (7 bases). V lost 5 bases and J 0 bases, leaving 17 bases between the germline ends. This CDR3 is built from 17 residues. Germline lookup yields CDR1 SGHDN and CDR2 FVKESK. The CDR3 region has the DNA TGTGCCAGCAGCTATACATACAGGGGACTAGCCAAAAACATTCAGTACTTC. Translation: CASSYTYRGLAKNIQYF.

V usage is TRBV12-3 or TRBV12-4 and J usage is TRBJ1-1; weak D call: TRBD1 (6 bases). V was clipped by 5 bases and J by 4 bases, with 11 bases between them. The CDR3 loop spans 13 amino acids. This CDR3 reads CASSKQGSTEAFF. The CDR3 nucleotides are TGTGCCAGCAGTAAACAGGGCAGCACTGAAGCTTTCTTT.

The chain couples TRBV7-3 to TRBJ2-1, with 12 positions matching TRBD2. In germline, CDR1 is SGHTA, CDR2 FQGTGA. Trimming at V came to 4 bases and at J to 5 bases, leaving 12 bases not matched to a gene. The length of the CDR3 is 18 residues. In DNA, the CDR3 is TGTGCCAGCAGCTCCAACGGCGCGACTAGCGGGAGAGACAATGAGCAGTTCTTC. Translation gives CASSSNGATSGRDNEQFF.

The CDR3 loop reads CASSPPGGPGYTF. For the CDR3, the DNA is TGTGCCAGCAGCCCCCCAGGGGGCCCGGGCTACACCTTC. J is TRBJ1-2 and V is TRBV3-1 (or the pseudogene TRBV3-2), with 8 bases fitting TRBD1. The V and J ends lost 4 bases and 8 bases, in that order; junction bases with no gene match: 6. The CDR3 sequence is 13 residues long. Germline CDR1 is LGHDT and CDR2 is YNNKEL (reference sequence).